This T cell receptor beta chain came from a study of blood T cell repertoires in COVID-19. Study context: Samples representing acute and convalescent COVID-19 were sourced from the United States, Italy and Spain. In each case, the material was cDNA or gDNA derived from T cells, B-cell-depleted T cells, or PBMCs.

Seattle enrolled patients during active infection and tracked them longitudinally. The repertoire was sequenced with immunoSEQ multiplex PCR; TCRdb's copy has only in-frame clones and lacks some. In the table there are roughly 230,000 clones, nearly 90% of which are singletons. Per the germline V gene, CDR1 is DFQATT and CDR2 is SNEGSKA (reference sequence). Trimming removed 8 bases from V and 9 bases from J, with 14 bases in between. This CDR3 has 11 residues. The V and J genes are TRBV20-1 and TRBJ2-1; TRBD1 is a possible D gene (6 bases). This clonotype originated in a woman in her sixties or seventies with COVID-19, enrolled during active disease. Input material: peripheral blood. This chain's CDR3 is CSLRGGGEQFF. CDR3 DNA: TGCAGTCTCAGGGGTGGGGGTGAGCAGTTCTTC.